Sequencing of this T cell receptor beta chain was carried out in a study of cytomegalovirus exposure and HLA in healthy donors. Regarding the study as a whole: As was reported, the HLA-A and HLA-B alleles of most subjects were accurately predicted from TCR beta sequences.

The PCR contained 60 Vbeta and 13 Jbeta primers. Measured with immunoSEQ multiplex PCR; TCRdb has only the in-frame clones, and not every one. The repertoire includes hundreds of thousands of clones, more than 55% of them detected once, and approximately 2.1% sits in the top ten. This clone was counted a few times. Antigen unknown. Trimming stripped 4 bases from V and 2 bases from J, with 15 bases between. From germline, CDR1 is SGHRS and CDR2 YFSETQ. The CDR3 totals 15 residues. This receptor was identified in a female donor in good health and CMV-seronegative. The V gene is TRBV5-1, the J gene TRBJ1-1, with D maybe TRBD1 (6 bases). The source material was PBMCs. CDR3 protein: CASSEGGGFNTEAFF. In DNA, the CDR3 is TGCGCCAGCAGCGAGGGGGGGGGCTTCAACACTGAAGCTTTCTTT.